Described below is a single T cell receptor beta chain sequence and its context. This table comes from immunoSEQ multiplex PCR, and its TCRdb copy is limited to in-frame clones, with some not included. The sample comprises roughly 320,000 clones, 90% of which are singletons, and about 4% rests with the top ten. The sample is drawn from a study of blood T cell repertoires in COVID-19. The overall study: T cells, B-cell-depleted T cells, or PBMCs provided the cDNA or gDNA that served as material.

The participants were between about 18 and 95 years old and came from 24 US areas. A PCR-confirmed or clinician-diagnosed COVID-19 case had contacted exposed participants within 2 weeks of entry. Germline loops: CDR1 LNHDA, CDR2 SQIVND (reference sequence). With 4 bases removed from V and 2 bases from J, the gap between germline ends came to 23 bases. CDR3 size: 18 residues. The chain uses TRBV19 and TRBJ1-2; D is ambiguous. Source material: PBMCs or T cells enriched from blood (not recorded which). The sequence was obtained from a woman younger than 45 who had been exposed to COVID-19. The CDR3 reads CASSTDPRGPLTNYGYTF. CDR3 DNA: TGTGCCAGTAGTACCGACCCCCGCGGCCCGCTAACAAACTATGGCTACACCTTC.